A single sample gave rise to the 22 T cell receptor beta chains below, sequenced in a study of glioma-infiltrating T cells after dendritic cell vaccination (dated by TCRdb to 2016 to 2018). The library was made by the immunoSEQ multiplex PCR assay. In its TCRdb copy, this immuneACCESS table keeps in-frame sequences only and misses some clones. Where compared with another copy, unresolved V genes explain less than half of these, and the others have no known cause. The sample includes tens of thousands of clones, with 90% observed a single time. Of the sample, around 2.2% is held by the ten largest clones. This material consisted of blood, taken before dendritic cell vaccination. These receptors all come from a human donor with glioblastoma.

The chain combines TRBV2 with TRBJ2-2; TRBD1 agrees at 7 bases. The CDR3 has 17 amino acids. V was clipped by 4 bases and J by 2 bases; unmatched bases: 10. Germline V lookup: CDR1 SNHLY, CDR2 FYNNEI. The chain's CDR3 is CASSVPRGFPNTGELFF. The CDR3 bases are TGTGCCAGCAGTGTCCCCAGGGGGTTTCCCAACACCGGGGAGCTGTTTTTT. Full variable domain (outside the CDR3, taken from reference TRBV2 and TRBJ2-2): EPEVTQTPSHQVTQMGQEVILRCVPISNHLYFYWYRQILGQKVEFLVSFYNNEISEKSEIFDDQFSVERPDGSNFTLKIRSTKLEDSAMYFCASSVPRGFPNTGELFFGEGSRLTVL.

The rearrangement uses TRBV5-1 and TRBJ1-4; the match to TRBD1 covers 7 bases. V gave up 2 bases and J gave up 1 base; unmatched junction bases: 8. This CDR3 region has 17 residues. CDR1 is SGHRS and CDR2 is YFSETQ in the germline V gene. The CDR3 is CASSFRPGGGTNEKLFF. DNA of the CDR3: TGCGCCAGCAGCTTCAGGCCAGGGGGAGGAACTAATGAAAAACTGTTTTTT.

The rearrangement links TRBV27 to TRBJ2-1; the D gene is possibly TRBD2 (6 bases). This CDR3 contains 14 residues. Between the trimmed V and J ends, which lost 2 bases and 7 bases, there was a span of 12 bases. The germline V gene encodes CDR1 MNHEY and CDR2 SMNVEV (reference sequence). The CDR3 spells CASSLGGYRNEQFF. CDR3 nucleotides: TGTGCCAGCAGTTTAGGGGGGTATCGGAATGAGCAGTTCTTC.

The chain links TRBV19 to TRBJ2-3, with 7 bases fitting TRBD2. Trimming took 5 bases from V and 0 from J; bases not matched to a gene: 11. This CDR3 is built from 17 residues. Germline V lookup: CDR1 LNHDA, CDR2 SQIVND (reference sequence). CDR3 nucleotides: TGTGCCAGTAGTTTAGGATCGAGCGGGGTGAGCACAGATACGCAGTATTTT. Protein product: CASSLGSSGVSTDTQYF.

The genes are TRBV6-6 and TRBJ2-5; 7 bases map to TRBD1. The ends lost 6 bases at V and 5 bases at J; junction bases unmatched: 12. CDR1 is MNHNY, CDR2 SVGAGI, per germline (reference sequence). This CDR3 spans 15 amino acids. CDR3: CASSPPDRALETQYF. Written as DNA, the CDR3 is TGTGCCAGCAGCCCACCCGACAGGGCGCTGGAGACCCAGTACTTC.

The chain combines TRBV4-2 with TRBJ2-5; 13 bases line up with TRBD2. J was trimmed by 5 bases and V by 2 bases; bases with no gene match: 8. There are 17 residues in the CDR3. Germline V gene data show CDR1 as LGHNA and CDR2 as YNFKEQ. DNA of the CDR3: TGTGCCAGCAGCCAAACTAGCGGGGGGGCCAGGCGGGAGACCCAGTACTTC. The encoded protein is CASSQTSGGARRETQYF.

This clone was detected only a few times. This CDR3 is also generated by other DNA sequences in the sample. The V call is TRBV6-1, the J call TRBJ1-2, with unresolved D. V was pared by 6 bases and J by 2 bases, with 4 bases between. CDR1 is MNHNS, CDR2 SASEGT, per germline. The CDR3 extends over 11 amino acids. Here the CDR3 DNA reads TGTGCCAGCAGCACAAACTATGGCTACACCTTC. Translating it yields CASSTNYGYTF.

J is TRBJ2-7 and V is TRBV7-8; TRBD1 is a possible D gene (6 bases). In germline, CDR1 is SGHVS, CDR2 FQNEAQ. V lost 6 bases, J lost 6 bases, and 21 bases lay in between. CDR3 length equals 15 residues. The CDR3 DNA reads TGTGCCAGCAGACCCCCCAAGGGGGTTGTGTCCGAGCAGTACTTC. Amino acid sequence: CASRPPKGVVSEQYF.

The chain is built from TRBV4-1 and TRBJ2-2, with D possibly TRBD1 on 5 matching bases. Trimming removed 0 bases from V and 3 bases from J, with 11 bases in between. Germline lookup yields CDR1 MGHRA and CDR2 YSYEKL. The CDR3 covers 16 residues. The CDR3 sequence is CASSQDYRSDTGELFF. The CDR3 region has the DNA TGCGCCAGCAGCCAAGATTACAGGTCGGACACCGGGGAGCTGTTTTTT.

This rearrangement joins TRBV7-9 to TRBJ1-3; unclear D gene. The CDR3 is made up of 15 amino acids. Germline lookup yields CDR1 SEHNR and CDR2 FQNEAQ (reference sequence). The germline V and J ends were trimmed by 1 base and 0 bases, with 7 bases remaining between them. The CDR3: CASSLEGGSGNTIYF. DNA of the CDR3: TGTGCCAGCAGCTTAGAGGGAGGCTCTGGAAACACCATATATTTT.

The DNA of the CDR3 is TGTGCCAGCGGGGCGGCTAGGCGGGGCCCTTTTACGCAGTATTTT. Residues: CASGAARRGPFTQYF. The J gene is TRBJ2-3, the V gene TRBV11-2, with a weak D call TRBD2 (6 bases). Trimming pared 8 bases from V and 8 bases from J, leaving 23 bases between. The CDR3 extends over 15 amino acids. Germline CDR1 reads SGHAT; CDR2 reads FQNNGV.

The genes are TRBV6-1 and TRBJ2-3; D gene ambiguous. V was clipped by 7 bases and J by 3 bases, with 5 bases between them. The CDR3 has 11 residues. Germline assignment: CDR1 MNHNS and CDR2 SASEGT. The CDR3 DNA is TGTGCCAGCACGGTTACAGATACGCAGTATTTT. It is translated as CASTVTDTQYF.

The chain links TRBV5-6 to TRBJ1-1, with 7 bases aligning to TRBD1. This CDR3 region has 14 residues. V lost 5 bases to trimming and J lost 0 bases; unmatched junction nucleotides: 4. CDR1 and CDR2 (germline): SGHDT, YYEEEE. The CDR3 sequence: CASSETGLNTEAFF. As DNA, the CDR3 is TGTGCCAGCAGTGAGACAGGGCTGAACACTGAAGCTTTCTTT.

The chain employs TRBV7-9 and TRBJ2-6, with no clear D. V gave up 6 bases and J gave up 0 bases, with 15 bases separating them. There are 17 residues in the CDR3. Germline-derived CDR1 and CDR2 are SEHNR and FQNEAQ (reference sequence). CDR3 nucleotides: TGTGCCAGCAGAAACTCCGTTAGCTCCTCTGGGGCCAACGTCCTGACTTTC. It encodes CASRNSVSSSGANVLTF.

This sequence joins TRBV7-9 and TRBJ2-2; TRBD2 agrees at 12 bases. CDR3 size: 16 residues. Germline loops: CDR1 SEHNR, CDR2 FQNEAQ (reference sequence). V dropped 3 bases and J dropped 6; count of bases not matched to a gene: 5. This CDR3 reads CASSFASGGAPGELFF. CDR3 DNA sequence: TGTGCCAGCAGCTTCGCTAGCGGGGGGGCCCCCGGGGAGCTGTTTTTT.

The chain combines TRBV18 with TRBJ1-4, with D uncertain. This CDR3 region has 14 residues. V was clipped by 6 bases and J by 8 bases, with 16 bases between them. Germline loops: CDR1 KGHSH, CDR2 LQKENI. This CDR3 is CASSAQAQNEKLFF. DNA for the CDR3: TGTGCCAGCTCCGCCCAGGCCCAGAACGAAAAACTGTTTTTT.

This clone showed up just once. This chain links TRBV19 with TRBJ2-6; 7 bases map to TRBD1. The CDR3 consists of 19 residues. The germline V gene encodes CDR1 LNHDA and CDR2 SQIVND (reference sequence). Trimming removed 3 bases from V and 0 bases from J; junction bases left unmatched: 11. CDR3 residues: CASSIGVGQVLSGANVLTF. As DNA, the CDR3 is TGTGCCAGTAGTATCGGGGTAGGACAGGTTCTCTCTGGGGCCAACGTCCTGACTTTC.

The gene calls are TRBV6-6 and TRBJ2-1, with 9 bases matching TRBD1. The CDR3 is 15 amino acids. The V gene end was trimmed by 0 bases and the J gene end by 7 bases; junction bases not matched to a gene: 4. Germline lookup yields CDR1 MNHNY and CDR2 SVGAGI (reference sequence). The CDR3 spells CASSYSGQGENEQFF. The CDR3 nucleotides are TGTGCCAGCAGTTACTCGGGACAGGGAGAAAATGAGCAGTTCTTC.

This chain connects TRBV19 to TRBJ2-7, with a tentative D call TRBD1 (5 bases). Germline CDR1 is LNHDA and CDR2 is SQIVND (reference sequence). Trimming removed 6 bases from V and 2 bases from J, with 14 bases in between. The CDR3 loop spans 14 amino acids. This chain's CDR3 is CASSRQLRAYEQYF. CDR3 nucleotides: TGTGCCAGTAGCAGACAGCTCAGGGCCTACGAGCAGTACTTC.

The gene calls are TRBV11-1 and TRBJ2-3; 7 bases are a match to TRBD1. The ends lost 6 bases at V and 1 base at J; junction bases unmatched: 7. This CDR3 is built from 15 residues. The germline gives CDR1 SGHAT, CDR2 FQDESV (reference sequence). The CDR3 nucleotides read TGTGCCAGCAGTAGACAGGGAAGGGGCACAGATACGCAGTATTTT. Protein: CASSRQGRGTDTQYF.

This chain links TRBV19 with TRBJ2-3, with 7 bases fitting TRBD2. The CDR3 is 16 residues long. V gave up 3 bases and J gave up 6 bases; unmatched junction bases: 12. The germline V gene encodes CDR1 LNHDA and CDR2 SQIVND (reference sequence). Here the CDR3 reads CASSIGGLRAGDTQYF. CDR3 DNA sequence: TGTGCCAGTAGTATCGGGGGGTTAAGGGCCGGGGATACGCAGTATTTT.

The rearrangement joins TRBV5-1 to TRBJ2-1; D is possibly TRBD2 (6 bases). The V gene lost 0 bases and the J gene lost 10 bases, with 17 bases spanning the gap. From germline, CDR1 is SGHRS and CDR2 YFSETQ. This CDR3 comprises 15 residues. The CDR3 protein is CASSLGFGGDREQFF. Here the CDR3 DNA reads TGCGCCAGCAGCTTGGGCTTCGGAGGGGACCGCGAGCAGTTCTTC.